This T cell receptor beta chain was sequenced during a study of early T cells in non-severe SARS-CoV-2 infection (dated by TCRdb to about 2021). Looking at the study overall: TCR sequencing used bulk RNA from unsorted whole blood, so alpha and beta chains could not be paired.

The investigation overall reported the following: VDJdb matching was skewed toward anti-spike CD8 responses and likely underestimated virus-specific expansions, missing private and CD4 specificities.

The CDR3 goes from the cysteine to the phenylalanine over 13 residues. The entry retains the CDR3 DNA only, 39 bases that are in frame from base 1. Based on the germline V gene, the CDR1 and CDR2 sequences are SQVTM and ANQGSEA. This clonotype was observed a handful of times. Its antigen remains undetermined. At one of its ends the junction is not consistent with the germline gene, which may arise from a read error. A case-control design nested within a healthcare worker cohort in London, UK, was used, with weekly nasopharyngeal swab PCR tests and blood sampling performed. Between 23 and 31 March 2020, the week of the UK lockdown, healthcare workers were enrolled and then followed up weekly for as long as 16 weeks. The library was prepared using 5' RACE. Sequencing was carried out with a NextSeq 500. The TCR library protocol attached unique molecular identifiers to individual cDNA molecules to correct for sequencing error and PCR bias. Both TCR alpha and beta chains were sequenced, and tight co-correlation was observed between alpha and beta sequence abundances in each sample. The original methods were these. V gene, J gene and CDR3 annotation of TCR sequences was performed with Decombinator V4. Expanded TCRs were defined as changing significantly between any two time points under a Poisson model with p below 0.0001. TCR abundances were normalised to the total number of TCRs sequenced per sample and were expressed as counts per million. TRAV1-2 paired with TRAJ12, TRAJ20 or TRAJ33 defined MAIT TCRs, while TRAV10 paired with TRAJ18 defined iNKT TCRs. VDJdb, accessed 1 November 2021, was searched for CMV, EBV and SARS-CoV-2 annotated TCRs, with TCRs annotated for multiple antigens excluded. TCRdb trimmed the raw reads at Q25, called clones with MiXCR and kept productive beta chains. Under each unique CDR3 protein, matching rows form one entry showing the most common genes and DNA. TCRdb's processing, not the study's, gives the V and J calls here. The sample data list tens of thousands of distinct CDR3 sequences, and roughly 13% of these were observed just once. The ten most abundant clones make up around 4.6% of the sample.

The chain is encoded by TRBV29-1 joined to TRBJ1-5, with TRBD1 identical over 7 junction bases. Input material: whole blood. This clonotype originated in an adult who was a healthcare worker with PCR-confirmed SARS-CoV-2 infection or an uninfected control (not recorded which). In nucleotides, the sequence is TGCAGCGTGGAAGACAGGGTAGATCAGCCCCAGCATTTT. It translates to CSVEDRVDQPQHF.